This entry lists 22 T cell receptor beta chains sequenced from one sample in a study of metastatic and nonmetastatic thyroid tumors. TCRdb re-called the PCR reads through MiXCR. Here the sample spans 5,500 to 8,000 clones, around 32% being singletons. No patient had received any treatment before thyroid surgery. What was sequenced was adjacent normal tissue. The receptors here all came from a female donor with papillary thyroid cancer or a benign thyroid nodule (not recorded which). Some clones in this sample may be carry-over from other donors' samples.

This clone was recorded once. The rearrangement joins TRBV20-1 to TRBJ2-1; D is unclear. Germline CDR1 is DFQATT and CDR2 is SNEGSKA (reference sequence). Between the trimmed V and J ends, which lost 1 base and 2 bases, there was a span of 15 bases. This CDR3 has 16 amino acids. The CDR3 region has the DNA TGCAGTGCTAGAGTAAAGAGACGTTGGGCCTACAATGAGCAGTTCTTC. This translates into CSARVKRRWAYNEQFF.

The V call is TRBV5-6, the J call TRBJ2-7, with D uncertain. The CDR3 covers 12 residues. CDR1 is SGHDT, CDR2 YYEEEE, per germline. The ends were cut back, 2 bases at V and 6 bases at J, with 9 bases in the middle. CDR3 sequence: CASSFGSREQYF. In DNA, the CDR3 is TGTGCCAGCAGCTTTGGCTCCCGCGAGCAGTACTTC.

The chain couples TRBV19 to TRBJ2-3; possibly TRBD2 for D (6 bases). The length of the CDR3 is 17 residues. V was clipped by 0 bases and J by 3 bases, with 16 bases between them. The germline gives CDR1 LNHDA, CDR2 SQIVND (reference sequence). The CDR3 region has the DNA TGTGCCAGTAGTATAGATAGTGGGGGGACGACGACAGATACGCAGTATTTT. Protein: CASSIDSGGTTTDTQYF.

V gene TRBV7-3 combines with J gene TRBJ1-1; D is undetermined. With 1 base removed from V and 1 base from J, the gap between germline ends came to 4 bases. The CDR3 loop spans 13 amino acids. Germline V CDR1 and CDR2: SGHTA, FQGTGA. The CDR3 here is CASSLSRNTEAFF. Here the CDR3 DNA reads TGTGCCAGCAGCTTAAGTAGGAACACTGAAGCTTTCTTT.

This clone is large. The gene calls are TRBV19 and TRBJ2-7; TRBD1 aligns across 7 bases. V dropped 3 bases and J dropped 3; count of bases not matched to a gene: 11. This CDR3 region has 16 residues. Germline CDR1 reads LNHDA; CDR2 reads SQIVND (reference sequence). The CDR3 DNA reads as TGTGCCAGTAGTATCAGCCGGGGCAGGGGGATCTACGAGCAGTACTTC. Its protein product is CASSISRGRGIYEQYF. The entire variable domain, with the rest obtained from reference TRBV19 and TRBJ2-7, is as follows: DGGITQSPKYLFRKEGQNVTLSCEQNLNHDAMYWYRQDPGQGLRLIYYSQIVNDFQKGDIAEGYSVSREKKESFPLTVTSAQKNPTAFYLCASSISRGRGIYEQYFGPGTRLTVT.

V usage is TRBV20-1 and J usage is TRBJ2-3; 7 bases map to TRBD1. Trimming at V came to 1 base and at J to 2 bases, leaving 9 bases not matched to a gene. Germline-derived CDR1 and CDR2 are DFQATT and SNEGSKA (reference sequence). The CDR3 is 16 amino acids. The CDR3: CSARVRVGGLTDTQYF. In DNA, the CDR3 is TGCAGTGCTAGAGTTCGTGTAGGGGGCCTCACAGATACGCAGTATTTT.

This chain connects TRBV20-1 to TRBJ2-7, with D tentatively TRBD1 or TRBD2 (7 bases each). The CDR3 contains 14 residues. CDR1 is DFQATT and CDR2 is SNEGSKA in the germline V gene (reference sequence). V gave up 6 bases and J gave up 7 bases, with 22 bases separating them. CDR3 coding DNA: TGCAGTGCGAAAAAGGGAGGGGGCAGAGAAGAGCAGTACTTC. It yields the protein CSAKKGGGREEQYF.

This sequence joins TRBV6-1 and TRBJ2-2, with D possibly matching TRBD1 (6 bases). Germline V gene data show CDR1 as MNHNS and CDR2 as SASEGT. Trimming removed 7 bases from V and 5 bases from J, with 11 bases in between. This CDR3 spans 13 amino acids. DNA for the CDR3: TGTGCCAGCATCATGGACAGAACCGGGGAGCTGTTTTTT. Translated: CASIMDRTGELFF.

In this sample, this clone turned up a few times. The junction shows a germline mismatch at one end, possibly a read error. The CDR3 region is CASKIPAGTILF. CDR3 in DNA: TGTGCCAGCAAAATACCCGCCGGGACCATTTTGTTC. The chain employs TRBV27 and TRBJ2-7; either TRBD1 or TRBD2 may fit D (5 bases each). Germline CDR1 reads MNHEY; CDR2 reads SMNVEV (reference sequence). CDR3 length: 12 amino acids.

V gene TRBV10-3 combines with J gene TRBJ2-3; 7 bases are shared with TRBD2. The length of the CDR3 is 18 residues. V was pared by 0 bases and J by 2 bases, with 11 bases of the junction left unmatched. Germline CDR1 ENHRY, CDR2 SYGVKD. CDR3 coding DNA: TGTGCCATCAGTGAGTCAAGCTCGGTCGCGGGAGCCACAGATACGCAGTATTTT. This encodes CAISESSSVAGATDTQYF.

This chain's CDR3 is CSARGTGWGSPLHF. Here the CDR3 DNA reads TGCAGTGCTAGGGGAACAGGGTGGGGATCACCCCTCCACTTT. This chain connects TRBV20-1 to TRBJ1-6, with D perhaps TRBD1 (6 bases). V was cut by 3 bases and J by 10 bases, with 16 bases left in between. The CDR3 contains 14 residues. Germline values: CDR1 DFQATT, CDR2 SNEGSKA (reference sequence).

This clone turned up a few times. The J gene is TRBJ1-6, the V gene TRBV27, with unresolved D. V shed 9 bases and J shed 0 bases, with 18 bases lying between them. The CDR3 runs to 17 residues. Germline values: CDR1 MNHEY, CDR2 SMNVEV (reference sequence). Written as DNA, the CDR3 is TGTGCCAGACCCTCAGAGAGCTTCTCCTCCTATAATTCACCCCTCCACTTT. This gives the protein CARPSESFSSYNSPLHF.

This clone rates as large. DNA for the CDR3: TGTGCCAGCAGCTCCATAGGGATCAGGCCGGGACTGACCTACAATGAGCAGTTCTTC. Its translation is CASSSIGIRPGLTYNEQFF. The chain has TRBV7-9 and TRBJ2-1, with a possible D match to TRBD2 (6 bases). This CDR3 is built from 19 residues. The V end lost 4 bases, the J end lost 2 bases, and 24 bases lay between the germline ends. Germline assignment: CDR1 SEHNR and CDR2 FQNEAQ (reference sequence). Combining the CDR3 with reference TRBV7-9 and TRBJ2-1 gives the whole variable domain DTGVSQNPRHKITKRGQNVTFRCDPISEHNRLYWYRQTLGQGPEFLTYFQNEAQLEKSRLLSDRFSAERPKGSFSTLEIQRTEQGDSAMYLCASSSIGIRPGLTYNEQFFGPGTRLTVL.

The V gene is TRBV20-1, the J gene TRBJ1-6, with D perhaps matching TRBD1 (5 bases). The CDR3 runs 13 residues. Germline loops: CDR1 DFQATT, CDR2 SNEGSKA (reference sequence). Trimming cost V 5 bases and J 8 bases, with 13 bases left between them. The CDR3 loop is CSARLLGDSPLHF. The DNA for the CDR3 is TGCAGTGCTCGCCTCCTAGGGGATTCACCCCTCCACTTT.

This clone has only a few counts. The chain joins TRBV28 to TRBJ2-7, with D possibly TRBD2 on 6 matching bases. Germline CDR1 reads MDHEN; CDR2 reads SYDVKM. CDR3 size: 14 residues. The V gene lost 8 bases and the J gene lost 10 bases, with 24 bases spanning the gap. The CDR3 loop reads CASRTGVTEVDQYF. DNA for the CDR3: TGTGCCAGCCGCACGGGGGTGACAGAGGTCGATCAGTACTTC.

A word on this clone: The conserved phenylalanine or tryptophan normally closing the CDR3 is absent here, so this likely arose from a read error. No DNA is shown, since the ends of the CDR3 on it are uncertain; the CDR3 is the one TCRdb lists. The rearrangement links TRBV28 to TRBJ1-2. The CDR3 numbers 12 amino acids, ends counted. Germline loops: CDR1 MDHEN, CDR2 SYDVKM. The CDR3 reads CASRDWTYGNTN.

The V and J genes are TRBV6-1 and TRBJ2-1; D is ambiguous. Looked up from germline, CDR1 is MNHNS and CDR2 is SASEGT. The V and J ends lost 5 bases and 10 bases respectively, with 9 bases between them. The CDR3 has 11 amino acids. The CDR3: CASSPREEQFF. CDR3 nucleotides: TGTGCCAGCAGTCCCCGTGAAGAGCAGTTCTTC.

This clone was counted once. The chain uses TRBV7-2 and TRBJ2-3, with D tentatively TRBD2 (6 bases). The CDR3 is 14 amino acids. The germline V and J ends were trimmed by 1 base and 8 bases, with 13 bases remaining between them. The V gene's germline CDR1 is SGHTA and CDR2 FQGNSA. CDR3 coding DNA: TGTGCCAGCAGCTTAGTATCCCCCGGGGGTACGCAGTATTTT. Translating gives CASSLVSPGGTQYF.

Details on this clone: Relative to the germline gene, one junction end is altered; a read error may explain this. This chain connects TRBV20-1 to TRBJ1-2; 7 bases align to TRBD1. Germline CDR1 and CDR2: DFQATT and SNEGSKA (reference sequence). This CDR3 comprises 16 residues. The CDR3 bases are TGCAATGCTCGCGTATCCAGCAATGGACAGGTCTATGGCTACACCTTC. Translated: CNARVSSNGQVYGYTF.

This clone was observed a handful of times. Because the CDR3 is missing its conserved closing phenylalanine or tryptophan, this is likely a read error. No DNA is shown, since the ends of the CDR3 on it are uncertain; the CDR3 is the one TCRdb lists. The V and J genes are TRBV28 and TRBJ1-1. CDR1 is MDHEN and CDR2 is SYDVKM in the germline V gene. The CDR3 is 12 amino acids long, termini counted. Here the CDR3 reads CASSTINTQAFL.

CDR3 nucleotides: TGTGCCAGCAGCTATATGCGGGACATGCGGAATGAGCAGTTCTTC. Its protein product is CASSYMRDMRNEQFF. This rearrangement joins TRBV7-2 to TRBJ2-1, with D possibly being TRBD1 or TRBD2 (6 bases each). Trimming cost V 4 bases and J 7 bases, with 17 bases left between them. CDR1 is SGHTA, CDR2 FQGNSA, per germline. This CDR3 comprises 15 residues.

The chain joins TRBV10-2 to TRBJ1-4; D gene uncertain. This CDR3 has 11 amino acids. Trimming removed 6 bases at V and 10 bases at J, with 9 bases between. Germline CDR1 reads WSHSY; CDR2 reads SAAADI. The CDR3 region has the DNA TGCGCCAGCAGGGGAGGAGGAAAACTGTTTTTT. Amino acid sequence: CASRGGGKLFF.